This paragraph covers one T cell receptor beta chain sequence. Both 60 Vbeta primers and 13 Jbeta primers went into the PCR. TCRdb's table, derived via immunoSEQ multiplex PCR, lists solely in-frame clones and lacks some. Here the sample table reports 200,000 to 250,000 clones. V shed 5 bases and J shed 2 bases, with 15 bases lying between them. Germline V gene sequence: CDR1 WSHSY, CDR2 SAAADI. The CDR3 has 16 amino acids. This entry belongs to a study of cytomegalovirus exposure and HLA in healthy donors. Sequenced input: PBMCs. The TCR originated in a woman in her twenties or thirties in good health and CMV-seropositive. The chain recombines TRBV10-2 with TRBJ1-4; D not certain. This CDR3 is CASSPLLLDTNEKLFF. Written as DNA, the CDR3 is TGCGCCAGCAGTCCACTACTTTTAGACACTAATGAAAAACTGTTTTTT.